The clone carrying this T cell receptor (beta chain) was found once. The sample originates from a study of blood T cell repertoires in COVID-19. The CDR3 is 14 amino acids. The germline gives CDR1 MDHEN, CDR2 SYDVKM. With 4 bases removed from V and 6 bases from J, the gap between germline ends came to 12 bases. Only in-frame clones appear in the TCRdb table, and some are missing; sequencing was by immunoSEQ multiplex PCR. The sample contains some 120,000 clones, approximately 78% of which appear only once. The receptor's source is a man in his 70s with acute or convalescent COVID-19. The sequencing input was peripheral blood. J is TRBJ1-4 and V is TRBV28, with D perhaps TRBD1 (5 bases). CDR3 in amino acids: CASSSGGGDEKLFF. Written as DNA, the CDR3 is TGTGCCAGCAGTTCGGGGGGAGGCGATGAAAAACTGTTTTTT.